This TCR beta chain emerged from a study of human T cells and chemical hapten exposure (dated by TCRdb to the early 2020s). In the study overall: For sensitization, 2% DPC in acetone was applied to a roughly 2 cm by roughly 2 cm area of upper inner arm skin. Patients additionally received weekly therapeutic DPC doses to the scalp throughout the approximately 25-week study period. Patch testing was performed on the upper back with Finn chambers containing 0.01% DPC, and the patch tests were scored after 6 days according to International Contact Dermatitis Research Group standards. Most of the patients in the cohort were female, and the cohort covered alopecia areata with under or over 50% scalp involvement, alopecia totalis and alopecia universalis. Libraries were combined into a pool for sequencing, and differences in TCR yield between samples came mainly from small differences in library volumes within the pool. The study tracked peripheral blood TCR repertoire changes in vivo during primary and secondary sensitization to the hapten diphenylcyclopropenone (DPC) in alopecia patients. Blood samples were taken from patients before sensitization (week 0) and at 2, 6 and about 24 weeks after DPC sensitization. About 30 alopecia patients provided blood for TCR sequencing at one to four time points (pre-sensitization, 2, 6 and 24 weeks).

The meaning of the sample's time point label: patch test 3, about 24 weeks after DPC sensitization. In light of the paper, this sample's treatment or condition label describes: therapeutic diphenylcyclopropenone sensitization with weekly scalp DPC. Blood at each patch-test visit was drawn before the patch test was applied. Eligible patients were aged 18 to 70, diagnosed with alopecia, deemed suitable for DPC therapy, and excluded if pregnant. Total RNA was extracted from unfractionated whole blood collected in Tempus Blood RNA tubes. Library prep was done by RACE. TCRdb shows the sequencer as NextSeq 500. During library preparation, unique molecular identifiers were attached to individual cDNA molecules so that TCRs could be counted quantitatively and reproducibly. From each blood RNA sample, both TCR alpha and TCR beta chains were sequenced. The original pipeline was this. Samples had a median of approximately 93,000 TCRs, with a range from roughly 23,224 to 700,000. V, J and CDR3 annotation of the TCR reads was carried out using the Decombinator software suite. Every sample was subsampled to the same number of TCRs (28,000) for the PS versus PT1 abundance plots. TCRs were defined as expanded if absent before sensitization and observed at least eight times at the 2-week time point. Using fastp at Q25 and MiXCR, TCRdb reprocessed the public reads and kept productive beta chains. CDR3 protein sequences are deduplicated, and each keeps its most common genes and DNA. The V and J calls shown here were made by TCRdb, not taken from the authors' results. A total of over 75,000 distinct CDR3 sequences appear in this sample, about a tenth of them only once. More than 1% of the sample is taken by the ten largest.

The sample holds many counts of this clonotype. Its antigen target is currently unknown. Base qualities were left out, and no much larger clone turns up one base away. The paper's findings and limits, for the study overall: The number of PT1 expanded TCRs positively correlated with patch test score, significant at thresholds 8, 16 and 32 but not 4. DPC sensitization did not change how many TCRs were above 1 in 1000 frequency, and no evidence was found of alterations in global repertoire structure. Expanded TCRs formed significantly more large CDR3 similarity clusters than pre-sensitization or healthy control sets, consistent with antigen-driven responses. Because all patients had alopecia, a presumed autoimmune disease, the immune response of the patients might differ from that of healthy individuals. Repeated subsampling changed both the strength of the expansion versus patch-test correlation and the threshold at which the correlation became significant.

Relative to germline, V is 4 bases shorter and J is 2 bases shorter, with 12 bases between their ends. The CDR3, from cysteine to phenylalanine, totals 14 residues. Here the CDR3 DNA is all that survives: 42 bases in frame from base 1. The germline V gene (reference sequence) gives CDR1 as LNHDA and CDR2 as SQIVND. The source was whole blood, collected in connection with sensitization to the hapten diphenylcyclopropenone (DPC). The chain is encoded by TRBV19 joined to TRBJ2-7; the D segment could be TRBD1, given 6 matching bases. This TCR was recovered from a woman in her 30s with alopecia areata. Some clones in this sample may be carry-over from other donors' samples. The DNA sequence is TGTGCCAGTAGTACGGGACACGGGACCTACGAGCAGTACTTC. It translates as CASSTGHGTYEQYF.